This T cell receptor beta chain was documented in a study of control samples from healthy donors and cancer patients. Germline loops: CDR1 KGHSY, CDR2 FQNENV. Germline trimming cut 4 bases from V and 4 bases from J; bases unmatched to any gene: 6. This CDR3 comprises 16 residues. Produced via immunoSEQ multiplex PCR; TCRdb's table is partial and in-frame only. The profile shows about 130,000 clones, less than 95% of them singletons. The clonotype originates from a man younger than 35 in good health. Input material: blood. The rearrangement uses TRBV16 and TRBJ2-1; 11 bases are a match to TRBD2. The CDR3 DNA sequence: TGTGCCAGCAGCCCGTTCGGGACTAGCGGTTACAATGAGCAGTTCTTC. Residues: CASSPFGTSGYNEQFF.